This T cell receptor beta chain was obtained from a study of T cell changes during pregnancy in multiple sclerosis. The CDR3 runs 17 residues. V shed 3 bases, J shed 0 bases, and the junction held 7 bases outside the gene matches. Germline CDR1 reads SNHLY; CDR2 reads FYNNEI. TCRdb keeps only in-frame clones here, not all; method: immunoSEQ multiplex PCR. Of 20,000 to 25,000 clones in the sample, under 90% are singletons; the top ten hold 7.5% to 9%. This chain connects TRBV2 to TRBJ2-2; 7 nucleotides match TRBD2. The sequenced sample was CD8+ T cells from peripheral blood mononuclear cells, obtained before pregnancy. This receptor was obtained from a female donor with multiple sclerosis, enrolled in a pregnancy study. CDR3 region: CASSDPGEGANTGELFF. DNA for the CDR3: TGTGCCAGCAGTGATCCGGGGGAGGGCGCGAACACCGGGGAGCTGTTTTTT.